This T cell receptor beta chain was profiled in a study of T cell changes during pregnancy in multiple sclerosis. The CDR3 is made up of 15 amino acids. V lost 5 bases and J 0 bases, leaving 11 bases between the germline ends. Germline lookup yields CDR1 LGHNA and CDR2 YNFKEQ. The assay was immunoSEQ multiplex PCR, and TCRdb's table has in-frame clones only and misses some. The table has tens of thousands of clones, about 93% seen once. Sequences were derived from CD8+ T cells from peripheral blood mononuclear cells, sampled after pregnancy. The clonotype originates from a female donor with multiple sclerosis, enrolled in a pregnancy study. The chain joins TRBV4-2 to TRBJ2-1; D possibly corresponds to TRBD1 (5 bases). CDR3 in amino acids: CASSSQESSYNEQFF. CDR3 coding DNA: TGTGCCAGCAGCTCACAGGAGAGCTCCTACAATGAGCAGTTCTTC.